This is a list of T cell receptor beta chains from one sample in a study of cytomegalovirus exposure and HLA in healthy donors. The protocol was immunoSEQ multiplex PCR, while the TCRdb copy is restricted to in-frame clones and leaves out a portion. Of 110,000 to 150,000 clones in the sample, over 80% were seen once. The sequencing sample was made of PBMCs. The receptors were sampled from a male donor in good health and CMV-seronegative. Each CDR3 is given with its conserved first and last residue. A D gene is named only where the DNA matches it firmly. Expanded clones are given a class, and other clones once, few, many or no size at all.

j_call d_call clone_size v_call cdr3_nt cdr3_aa
TRBJ1-1 TRBD1 . TRBV6-5 TGTGCCAGCAGGACAGGGCGGTACACTGAAGCTTTCTTT CASRTGRYTEAFF
TRBJ2-5 TRBD1 . TRBV6-5 TGTGCCAGCAGTCACGGACAGGTTAAGGAGACCCAGTACTTC CASSHGQVKETQYF
TRBJ1-1 TRBD1 . TRBV7-6 TGTGCCAGCAGATACACAGGGGAGGTTGAAGCTTTCTTT CASRYTGEVEAFF
TRBJ1-6 . . TRBV9 TGTGCCAGCAGCGTAGGGGGCGCAGATTCACCCCTCCACTTT CASSVGGADSPLHF
TRBJ1-1 . once TRBV7-9 TGTGCCAGCAGCTTAGCGTGGGGCGGTAAGAACACTGAAGCTTTCTTT CASSLAWGGKNTEAFF
TRBJ2-2 TRBD1 . TRBV28 TGTGCCAGCAGTTTCGGACAGGGGGCGACCGGGGAGCTGTTTTTT CASSFGQGATGELFF
TRBJ2-1 . . TRBV11-1 TGTGCCAGCAGCGCCCGGTCGTCAGGGGGAGGCAATGAGCAGTTCTTC CASSARSSGGGNEQFF
TRBJ2-7 TRBD2 once TRBV4-3 TGCGCCAGCAGCCAAACATACAGCGGGATTCTTTCCTACGAGCAGTACTTC CASSQTYSGILSYEQYF
TRBJ2-1 TRBD2 . TRBV5-1 TGCGCCAGCAGCCCTTCTAGCGGGGGGCTGTACAATGAGCAGTTCTTC CASSPSSGGLYNEQFF
TRBJ2-4 . . TRBV15 TGTGCCACCACCTTTCTGCGTTTAAACATTCAGTACTTC CATTFLRLNIQYF
TRBJ1-1 TRBD1 few TRBV6-5 TGTGCCAGCCGGCGGCAGGGGGCGAACACTGAAGCTTTCTTT CASRRQGANTEAFF
TRBJ2-5 TRBD1 . TRBV7-9 TGTGCCAGCAGCACTGGACAGGGTGAGGGGGAGACCCAGTACTTC CASSTGQGEGETQYF
TRBJ2-1 TRBD1 . TRBV29-1 TGCAGCGTTGAAGACCCGGGACAGGGGGCCAATGAGCAGTTCTTC CSVEDPGQGANEQFF
TRBJ1-2 TRBD1 . TRBV15 TGTGCCACCAGCAGAGATGTGCAGGGGGCGATGGGCTACACCTTC CATSRDVQGAMGYTF
TRBJ2-7 . . TRBV4-3 TGCGCCAGCAGCCTAAAAGTGGGAGGACTAAGAGACTACGAGCAGTACTTC CASSLKVGGLRDYEQYF
TRBJ2-1 . . TRBV27 TGTGCCAGCAGCCGCTCCGGGGACATGTACAATGAGCAGTTCTTC CASSRSGDMYNEQFF
TRBJ1-1 . few TRBV4-3 TGCGCCAGCAGCCCAACTCTGGGGGAGGGATGGACTGAAGCTTTCTTT CASSPTLGEGWTEAFF
TRBJ2-2 . . TRBV4-3 TGCGCCAGCAGCCAAGAATCCGGGGGAGTGAACACCGGGGAGCTGTTTTTT CASSQESGGVNTGELFF
TRBJ2-7 . . TRBV7-6 TGTGCCAGCAGCTTGGGCCCGGACAGCTCCTACGAGCAGTACTTC CASSLGPDSSYEQYF
TRBJ1-5 TRBD1 once TRBV5-6 TGTGCCAGCAGCGCCAAGGGGGCCAATCAGCCCCAGCATTTT CASSAKGANQPQHF
TRBJ2-7 TRBD2 . TRBV19 TGTGCCAGTAGTATCAGACTAGCGGGGGGTGAGCAGTACTTC CASSIRLAGGEQYF
TRBJ2-7 TRBD1 . TRBV18 TGTGCCAGCTCCCCAGGGGGCAAGAACGAGCAGTACTTC CASSPGGKNEQYF
TRBJ2-3 . . TRBV4-1 TGCGCCAGCAGCCAAGATGGCGGATCCCCTAGCACAGATACGCAGTATTTT CASSQDGGSPSTDTQYF
TRBJ1-1 . once TRBV9 TGTGCCAGCAACCAGGGAGGCGACACTGAAGCTTTCTTT CASNQGGDTEAFF
TRBJ1-2 . . TRBV7-9 TGTGCCAGCAGCTTAACGACAGTTGCTTACTATGGCTACACCTTC CASSLTTVAYYGYTF
TRBJ1-1 TRBD1 . TRBV14 TGTGCCAGCAGCCAAGGGGAGGAGGGGGCCTGGGACACTGAAGCTTTCTTT CASSQGEEGAWDTEAFF
TRBJ2-7 . . TRBV7-3 TGTGCCAGCAGCTCCTCCCGACAGACAGACTACGAGCAGTACTTC CASSSSRQTDYEQYF
TRBJ2-1 TRBD2 few TRBV28 TGTGCCAGCAGTTTCGAGGGAGGGCCCGATGAGCAGTTCTTC CASSFEGGPDEQFF
TRBJ2-1 . . TRBV4-2 TGTGCCAGCAGCCAAGGGCTAGGGAGCTTGAGATCGGACAATGAGCAGTTCTTC CASSQGLGSLRSDNEQFF
TRBJ2-1 TRBD2 . TRBV4-1 TGCGCCAGCAGCCAAGAATCCGGGCTAGCGGGAGGCCCCTCCTACAATGAGCAGTTCTTC CASSQESGLAGGPSYNEQFF
TRBJ2-7 TRBD2 . TRBV6-6 TGTGCCGGTGGGCCGGGAGGGGCCCACGAGCAGTACTTC CAGGPGGAHEQYF
TRBJ1-2 . . TRBV7-2 TGTGCCAGCAGCATCCCCCCCGGGAACTATGGCTACACCTTC CASSIPPGNYGYTF
TRBJ2-1 . . TRBV19 TGTGCCAGTAGTATTACAGGGACAGAGCAGTTCTTC CASSITGTEQFF
TRBJ2-7 . . TRBV9 TGTGCCAGCAGCGTAGGATCACAGAGCCTCTACGAGCAGTACTTC CASSVGSQSLYEQYF
TRBJ2-5 . . TRBV28 TGTGCCAGCAGTTACGATCCGGGACAGGCGATTGCGGGAGGGATTCGGAAGACCCAGTACTTC CASSYDPGQAIAGGIRKTQYF
TRBJ1-1 . . TRBV5-6 TGTGCCAGCAGCTTGGGGCAGGGTTTAGGAAAAGGCACTGAAGCTTTCTTT CASSLGQGLGKGTEAFF
TRBJ2-5 . . TRBV6-5 TGTGCCAGCAGCTATGATACAGGGCGAGAGACCCAGTACTTC CASSYDTGRETQYF
TRBJ2-7 TRBD2 few TRBV5-4 TGTGCCAGCAGCTCGGGACTAGCCTCCTACGAGCAGTACTTC CASSSGLASYEQYF